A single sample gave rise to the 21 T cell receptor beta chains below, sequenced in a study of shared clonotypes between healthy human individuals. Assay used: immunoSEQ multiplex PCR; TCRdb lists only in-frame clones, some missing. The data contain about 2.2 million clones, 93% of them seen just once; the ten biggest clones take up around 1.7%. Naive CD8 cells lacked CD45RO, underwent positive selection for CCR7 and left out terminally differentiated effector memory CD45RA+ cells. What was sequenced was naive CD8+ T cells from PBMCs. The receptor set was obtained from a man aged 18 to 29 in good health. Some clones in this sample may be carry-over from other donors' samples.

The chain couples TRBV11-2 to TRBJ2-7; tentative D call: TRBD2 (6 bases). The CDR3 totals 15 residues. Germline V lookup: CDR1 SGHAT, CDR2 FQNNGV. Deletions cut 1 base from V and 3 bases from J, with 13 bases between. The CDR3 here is CASSLVVAAFYEQYF. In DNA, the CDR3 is TGTGCCAGCAGCTTAGTAGTAGCGGCCTTCTACGAGCAGTACTTC.

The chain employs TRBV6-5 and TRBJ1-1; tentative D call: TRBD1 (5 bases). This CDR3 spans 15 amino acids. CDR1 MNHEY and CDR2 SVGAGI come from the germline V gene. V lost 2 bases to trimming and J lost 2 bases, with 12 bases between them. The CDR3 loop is CASSYVEGLNTEAFF. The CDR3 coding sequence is TGTGCCAGCAGTTACGTCGAGGGACTTAACACTGAAGCTTTCTTT.

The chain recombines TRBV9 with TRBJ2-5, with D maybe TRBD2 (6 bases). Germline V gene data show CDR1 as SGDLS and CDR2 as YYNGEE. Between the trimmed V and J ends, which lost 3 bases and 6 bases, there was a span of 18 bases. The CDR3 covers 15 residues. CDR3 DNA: TGTGCCAGCAGCGGCGGGGCAACTCAGGGACAGACCCAGTACTTC. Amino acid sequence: CASSGGATQGQTQYF.

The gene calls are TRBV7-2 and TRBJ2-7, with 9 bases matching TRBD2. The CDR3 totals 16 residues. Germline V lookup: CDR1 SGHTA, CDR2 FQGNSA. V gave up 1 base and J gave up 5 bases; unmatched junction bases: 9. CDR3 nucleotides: TGTGCCAGCAGCTTAGTAGTGGGACTAGCTCCCCACGAGCAGTACTTC. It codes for CASSLVVGLAPHEQYF.

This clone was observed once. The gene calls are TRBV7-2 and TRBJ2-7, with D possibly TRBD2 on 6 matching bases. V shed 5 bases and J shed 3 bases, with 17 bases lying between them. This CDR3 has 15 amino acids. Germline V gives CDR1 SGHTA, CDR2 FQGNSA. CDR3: CASSQPTAGRYEQYF. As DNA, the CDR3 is TGTGCCAGCAGCCAGCCCACAGCGGGTCGCTACGAGCAGTACTTC.

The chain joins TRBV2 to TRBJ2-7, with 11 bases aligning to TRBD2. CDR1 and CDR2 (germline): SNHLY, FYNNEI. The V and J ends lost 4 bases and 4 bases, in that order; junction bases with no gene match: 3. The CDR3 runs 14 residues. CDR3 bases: TGTGCCAGCAGTGGAGCTAGCGGGGGGTACGAGCAGTACTTC. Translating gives CASSGASGGYEQYF.

CDR3 in DNA: TGTGCCAGTAGTATCCGAGGGGCCGGCTATGGCTACACCTTC. It is translated as CASSIRGAGYGYTF. The genes are TRBV19 and TRBJ1-2, with a tentative D call TRBD1 (5 bases). V lost 3 bases and J lost 4, with 12 bases in between. Per germline, CDR1 LNHDA and CDR2 SQIVND (reference sequence). This CDR3 region has 14 residues.

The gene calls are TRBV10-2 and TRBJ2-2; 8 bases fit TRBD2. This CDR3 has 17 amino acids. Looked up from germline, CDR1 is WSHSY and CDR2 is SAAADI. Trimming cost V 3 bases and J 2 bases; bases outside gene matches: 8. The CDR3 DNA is TGCGCCAGCAGTGATCGGGCGGGGGGTAATAACACCGGGGAGCTGTTTTTT. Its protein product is CASSDRAGGNNTGELFF.

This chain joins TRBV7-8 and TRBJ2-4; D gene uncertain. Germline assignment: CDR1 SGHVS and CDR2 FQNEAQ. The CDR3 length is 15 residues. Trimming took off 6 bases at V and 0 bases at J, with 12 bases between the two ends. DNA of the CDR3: TGTGCCAGCAGTCCTTCCGCCTTAGCCAAAAACATTCAGTACTTC. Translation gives CASSPSALAKNIQYF.

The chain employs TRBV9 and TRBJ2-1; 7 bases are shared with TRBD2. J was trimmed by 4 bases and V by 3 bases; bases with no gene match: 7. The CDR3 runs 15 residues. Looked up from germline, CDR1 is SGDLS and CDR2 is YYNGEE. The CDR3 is CASSGDTSAYNEQFF. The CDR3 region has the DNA TGTGCCAGCAGCGGGGATACTAGCGCTTACAATGAGCAGTTCTTC.

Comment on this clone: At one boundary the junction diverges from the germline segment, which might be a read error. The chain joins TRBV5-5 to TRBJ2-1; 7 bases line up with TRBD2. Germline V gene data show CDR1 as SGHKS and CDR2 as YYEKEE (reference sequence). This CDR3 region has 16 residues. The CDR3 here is CASSWVISGSSNEQFF. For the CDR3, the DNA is TGTGCCAGCAGCTGGGTTATTAGCGGGTCCTCCAATGAGCAGTTCTTC.

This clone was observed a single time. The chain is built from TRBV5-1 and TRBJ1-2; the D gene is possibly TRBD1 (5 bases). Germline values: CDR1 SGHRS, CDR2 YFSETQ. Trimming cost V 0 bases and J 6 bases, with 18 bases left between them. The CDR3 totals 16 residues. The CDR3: CASSLVSGIRGDGYTF. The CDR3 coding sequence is TGCGCCAGCAGCTTGGTGTCAGGGATCCGGGGGGATGGCTACACCTTC. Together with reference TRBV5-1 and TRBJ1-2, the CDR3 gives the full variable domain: KAGVTQTPRYLIKTRGQQVTLSCSPISGHRSVSWYQQTPGQGLQFLFEYFSETQRNKGNFPGRFSGRQFSNSRSEMNVSTLELGDSALYLCASSLVSGIRGDGYTFGSGTRLTVV.

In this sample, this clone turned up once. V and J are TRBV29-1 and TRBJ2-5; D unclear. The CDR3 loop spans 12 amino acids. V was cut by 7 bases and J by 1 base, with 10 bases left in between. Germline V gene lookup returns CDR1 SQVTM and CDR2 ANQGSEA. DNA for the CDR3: TGCAGCGCCCAGGCAATCCAAGAGACCCAGTACTTC. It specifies CSAQAIQETQYF.

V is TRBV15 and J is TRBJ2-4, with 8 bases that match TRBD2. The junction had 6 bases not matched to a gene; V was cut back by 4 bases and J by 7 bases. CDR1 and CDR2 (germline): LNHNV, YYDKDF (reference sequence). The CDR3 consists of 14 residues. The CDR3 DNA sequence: TGTGCCACCAGCAAAAGCGGGAGAGCGAACATTCAGTACTTC. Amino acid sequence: CATSKSGRANIQYF.

The CDR3 DNA reads TGTGCCAGCAGCCAAAGTACTAGCGGGATTTGGAACATTCAGTACTTC. As protein: CASSQSTSGIWNIQYF. The rearrangement links TRBV4-2 to TRBJ2-4, with TRBD2 matching 10 bases. V gave up 2 bases and J gave up 7 bases; unmatched junction bases: 8. Germline V gene sequence: CDR1 LGHNA, CDR2 YNFKEQ. The CDR3 loop spans 16 amino acids.

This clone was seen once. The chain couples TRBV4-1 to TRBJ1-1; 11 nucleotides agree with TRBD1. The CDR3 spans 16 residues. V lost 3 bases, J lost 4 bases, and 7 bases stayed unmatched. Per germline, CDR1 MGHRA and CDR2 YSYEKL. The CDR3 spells CASSHPGQGVGTEAFF. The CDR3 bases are TGCGCCAGCAGCCACCCGGGACAGGGGGTTGGCACTGAAGCTTTCTTT.

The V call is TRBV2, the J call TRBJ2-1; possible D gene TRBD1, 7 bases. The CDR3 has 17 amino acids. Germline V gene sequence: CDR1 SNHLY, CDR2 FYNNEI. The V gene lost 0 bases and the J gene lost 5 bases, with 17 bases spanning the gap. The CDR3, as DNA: TGTGCCAGCAGTGAAGCGCGCGGGACAGATGATCACAATGAGCAGTTCTTC. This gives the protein CASSEARGTDDHNEQFF. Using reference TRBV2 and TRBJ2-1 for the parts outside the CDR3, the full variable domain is EPEVTQTPSHQVTQMGQEVILRCVPISNHLYFYWYRQILGQKVEFLVSFYNNEISEKSEIFDDQFSVERPDGSNFTLKIRSTKLEDSAMYFCASSEARGTDDHNEQFFGPGTRLTVL.

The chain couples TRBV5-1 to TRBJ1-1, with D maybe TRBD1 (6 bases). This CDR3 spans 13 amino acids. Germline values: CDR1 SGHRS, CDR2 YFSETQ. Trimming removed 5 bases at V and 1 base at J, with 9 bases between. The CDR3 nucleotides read TGCGCCAGCAGTGTGACAGGGAACACTGAAGCTTTCTTT. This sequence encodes CASSVTGNTEAFF.

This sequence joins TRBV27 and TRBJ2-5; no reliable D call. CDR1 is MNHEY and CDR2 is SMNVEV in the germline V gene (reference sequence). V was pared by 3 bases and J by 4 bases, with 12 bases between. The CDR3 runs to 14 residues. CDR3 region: CASSFGWLGETQYF. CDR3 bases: TGTGCCAGCAGTTTTGGGTGGCTGGGAGAGACCCAGTACTTC.

CDR3 sequence (DNA): TGTGCCAGCAGTTCCCCCAACAGCAACGAGCAGTACTTC. This translates into CASSSPNSNEQYF. The chain employs TRBV27 and TRBJ2-7; no clear D gene. CDR1 and CDR2 (germline): MNHEY, SMNVEV (reference sequence). Trimming removed 4 bases at V and 5 bases at J, with 12 bases between. The CDR3 runs to 13 residues.

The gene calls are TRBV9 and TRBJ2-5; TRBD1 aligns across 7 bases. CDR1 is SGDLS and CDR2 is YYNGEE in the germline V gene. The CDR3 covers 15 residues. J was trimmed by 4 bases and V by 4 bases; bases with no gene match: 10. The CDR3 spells CASSTRQGDTETQYF. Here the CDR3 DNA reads TGTGCCAGCAGCACCCGACAGGGTGACACAGAGACCCAGTACTTC.